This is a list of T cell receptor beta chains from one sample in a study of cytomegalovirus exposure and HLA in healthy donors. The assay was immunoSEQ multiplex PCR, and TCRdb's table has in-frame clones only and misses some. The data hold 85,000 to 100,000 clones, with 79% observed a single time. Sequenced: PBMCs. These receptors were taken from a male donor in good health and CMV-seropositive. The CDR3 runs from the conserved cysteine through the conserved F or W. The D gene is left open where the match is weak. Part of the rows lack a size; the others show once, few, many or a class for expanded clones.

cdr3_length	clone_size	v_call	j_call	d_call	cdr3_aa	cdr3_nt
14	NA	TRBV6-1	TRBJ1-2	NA	CASSEATADYGYTF	TGTGCCAGCAGTGAAGCCACAGCCGACTATGGCTACACCTTC
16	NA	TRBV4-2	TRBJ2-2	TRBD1	CASSPLGQGNTGELFF	TGTGCCAGCAGCCCTCTGGGACAGGGCAACACCGGGGAGCTGTTTTTT
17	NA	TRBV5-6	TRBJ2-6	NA	CASSLGGGLSGANVLTF	TGTGCCAGCAGCTTGGGCGGGGGCCTCTCTGGGGCCAACGTCCTGACTTTC
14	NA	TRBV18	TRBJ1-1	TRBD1	CASSLGQGDTEAFF	TGTGCCAGCTCACTCGGACAGGGGGACACTGAAGCTTTCTTT
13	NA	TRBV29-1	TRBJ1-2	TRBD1	CSVETQGARGYTF	TGCAGCGTTGAAACCCAGGGGGCGCGAGGCTACACCTTC
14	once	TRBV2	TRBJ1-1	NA	CASRRASGDTEAFF	TGTGCCAGCAGGCGGGCGAGTGGGGACACTGAAGCTTTCTTT
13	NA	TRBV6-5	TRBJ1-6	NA	CATLGVLGSPLHF	TGTGCCACCTTGGGAGTCTTAGGTTCACCCCTCCACTTT
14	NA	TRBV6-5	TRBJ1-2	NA	CASSFSPGTRGYTF	TGTGCCAGCAGTTTCTCTCCGGGTACTCGGGGCTACACCTTC
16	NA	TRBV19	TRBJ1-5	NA	CASSTVGTSSNQPQHF	TGTGCCAGTAGTACCGTAGGGACATCTAGCAATCAGCCCCAGCATTTT
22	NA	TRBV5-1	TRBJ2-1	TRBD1	CASSRTGGARAGGRGSYNEQFF	TGCGCCAGCAGCCGGACAGGGGGCGCGAGGGCGGGGGGAAGAGGTTCCTACAATGAGCAGTTCTTC
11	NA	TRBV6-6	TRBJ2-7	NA	CASSLDSEQYF	TGTGCCAGCAGCCTCGACAGCGAACAGTACTTC
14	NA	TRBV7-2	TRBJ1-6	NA	CASSLAGGGSPLHF	TGTGCCAGCAGCTTAGCCGGGGGTGGTTCACCCCTCCACTTT
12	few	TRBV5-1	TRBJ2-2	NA	CASIEDTGELFF	TGCGCCAGCATAGAGGACACCGGGGAGCTGTTTTTT
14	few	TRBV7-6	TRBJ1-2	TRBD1	CASSLERQGVGYTF	TGTGCCAGCAGCTTAGAGCGACAGGGAGTTGGCTACACCTTC
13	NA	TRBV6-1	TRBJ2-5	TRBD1	CASSHNRGETQYF	TGTGCCAGCAGCCATAACAGGGGTGAGACCCAGTACTTC
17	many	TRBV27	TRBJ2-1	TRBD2	CASRDPGLAGAYNEQFF	TGTGCCAGCAGAGATCCGGGACTAGCGGGGGCCTACAATGAGCAGTTCTTC
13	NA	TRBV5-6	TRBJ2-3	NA	CASTVQGEDTQYF	TGTGCCAGCACGGTACAGGGCGAAGATACGCAGTATTTT
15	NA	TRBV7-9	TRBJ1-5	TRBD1	CASSSGQGVDQPQHF	TGTGCCAGCAGCTCTGGACAGGGGGTGGATCAGCCCCAGCATTTT
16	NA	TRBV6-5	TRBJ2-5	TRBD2	CASSYSTSGGQETQYF	TGTGCCAGCAGTTACTCGACTAGCGGGGGCCAAGAGACCCAGTACTTC
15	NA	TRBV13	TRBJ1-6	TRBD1	CASKLAGTGGSPLHF	TGTGCCAGCAAACTGGCGGGGACAGGGGGGTCACCCCTCCACTTT
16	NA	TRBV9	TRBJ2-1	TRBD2	CASSVGGGGAYNEQFF	TGTGCCAGCAGCGTAGGCGGCGGGGGGGCCTACAATGAGCAGTTCTTC
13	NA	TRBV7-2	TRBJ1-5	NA	CASSFSEGQPQHF	TGTGCCAGCAGCTTTTCAGAGGGTCAGCCCCAGCATTTT
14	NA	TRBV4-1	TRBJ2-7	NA	CASSQAGLFYEQYF	TGCGCCAGCAGCCAGGCGGGACTGTTCTACGAGCAGTACTTC
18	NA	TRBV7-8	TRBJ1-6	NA	CASSAVLTGRTLDSPLHF	TGTGCCAGCAGCGCGGTACTCACAGGGCGTACACTCGATTCACCCCTCCACTTT
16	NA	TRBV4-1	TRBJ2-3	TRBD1	CASSQAGTGYTDTQYF	TGCGCCAGCAGCCAGGCCGGGACAGGGTATACAGATACGCAGTATTTT
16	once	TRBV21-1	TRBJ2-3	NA	CASSVYRGAGTDTQYF	TGTGCCAGCAGCGTCTACAGGGGAGCGGGCACAGATACGCAGTATTTT
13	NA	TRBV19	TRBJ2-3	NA	CASSIVPTDTQYF	TGTGCCAGTAGTATCGTACCTACGGATACGCAGTATTTT
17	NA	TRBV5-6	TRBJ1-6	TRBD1	CASSLTVGGQPNSPLHF	TGTGCCAGCAGCTTGACGGTAGGGGGACAGCCTAATTCACCCCTCCACTTT
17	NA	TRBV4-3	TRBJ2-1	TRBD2	CASSRVAGGSSYNEQFF	TGCGCCAGCAGCAGGGTAGCGGGGGGGAGCTCCTACAATGAGCAGTTCTTC
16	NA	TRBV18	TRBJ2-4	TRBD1	CASSRTGELAKNIQYF	TGTGCCAGCTCGAGGACAGGGGAGCTAGCCAAAAACATTCAGTACTTC
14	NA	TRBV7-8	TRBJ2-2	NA	CASRRTINTGELFF	TGTGCCAGCAGACGGACAATAAACACCGGGGAGCTGTTTTTT
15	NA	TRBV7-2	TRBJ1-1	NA	CASSLGPGALTEAFF	TGTGCCAGCAGTTTGGGCCCAGGGGCCCTCACTGAAGCTTTCTTT
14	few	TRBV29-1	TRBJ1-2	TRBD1	CSVEDWTGWGGYTF	TGCAGCGTTGAAGACTGGACAGGGTGGGGCGGCTACACCTTC
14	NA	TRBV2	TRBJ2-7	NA	CASSLSQGFYEQYF	TGTGCCAGCAGTCTCTCCCAGGGGTTCTACGAGCAGTACTTC
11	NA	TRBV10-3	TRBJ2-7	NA	CAIRNLGEQYF	TGTGCCATCCGAAACCTCGGGGAGCAGTACTTC
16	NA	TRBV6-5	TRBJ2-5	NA	CASSYSQGSFRETQYF	TGTGCCAGCAGTTACAGTCAGGGTTCGTTTCGAGAGACCCAGTACTTC
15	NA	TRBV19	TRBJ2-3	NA	CASSISRGSTDTQYF	TGTGCCAGTAGTATCTCCCGAGGATCCACAGATACGCAGTATTTT
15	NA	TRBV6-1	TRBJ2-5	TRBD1	CASNGQGEVSETQYF	TGTGCCAGCAATGGACAGGGGGAAGTATCGGAGACCCAGTACTTC
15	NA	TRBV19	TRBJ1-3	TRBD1	CASSIGTGSGNTIYF	TGTGCCAGTAGTATCGGGACAGGGTCTGGAAACACCATATATTTT
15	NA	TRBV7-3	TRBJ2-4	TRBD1	CASSIGQGDKNIQYF	TGTGCCAGCAGCATCGGACAGGGGGACAAAAACATTCAGTACTTC
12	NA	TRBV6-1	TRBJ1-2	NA	CASSATGIGYTF	TGTGCCAGCAGTGCGACAGGTATTGGCTACACCTTC
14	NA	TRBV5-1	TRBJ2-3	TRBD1	CASSPGQNTDTQYF	TGCGCCAGCAGCCCGGGACAGAACACAGATACGCAGTATTTT
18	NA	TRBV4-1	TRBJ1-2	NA	CASSETPSGTPPNYGYTF	TGCGCCAGCAGCGAAACACCGTCCGGGACACCTCCTAACTATGGCTACACCTTC
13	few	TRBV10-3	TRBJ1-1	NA	CAISESISDKAFF	TGTGCCATCAGTGAGTCGATCTCAGACAAGGCTTTCTTT
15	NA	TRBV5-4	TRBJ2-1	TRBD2	CASSFRLAGVNEQFF	TGTGCCAGCAGCTTCCGCCTAGCGGGGGTGAATGAGCAGTTCTTC
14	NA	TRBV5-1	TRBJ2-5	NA	CASSLRGQQETQYF	TGCGCCAGCAGCTTAAGGGGACAACAAGAGACCCAGTACTTC
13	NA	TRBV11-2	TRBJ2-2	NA	CASSLGGAGELFF	TGTGCCAGCAGCTTAGGGGGGGCCGGGGAGCTGTTTTTT
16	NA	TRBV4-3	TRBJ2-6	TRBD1	CASSQRGQAGANVLTF	TGCGCCAGCAGCCAACGTGGACAGGCCGGGGCCAACGTCCTGACTTTC
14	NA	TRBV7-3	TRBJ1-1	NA	CASSSQGMNTEAFF	TGTGCCAGCAGCTCACAGGGTATGAACACTGAAGCTTTCTTT
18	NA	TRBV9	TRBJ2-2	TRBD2	CASSVGYLTSGITGELFF	TGTGCCAGCAGCGTAGGGTATCTGACTAGCGGTATCACCGGGGAGCTGTTTTTT
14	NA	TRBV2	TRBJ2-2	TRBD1	CAILVDRGPGELFF	TGTGCCATCCTTGTGGACAGGGGGCCCGGGGAGCTGTTTTTT
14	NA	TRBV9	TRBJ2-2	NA	CASSVASNTGELFF	TGTGCCAGCAGCGTAGCCTCGAACACCGGGGAGCTGTTTTTT